These 22 T cell receptor beta chains came from one sample sequenced in a study of siplizumab effects on memory and regulatory T cells. Clones were sequenced by immunoSEQ multiplex PCR, and TCRdb holds only the in-frame ones, with some missing. The sample contains over 95,000 clones, over 85% of which appear only once. Sequencing input: non-Treg CD4+ T cells sorted from blood. These receptors originate from a human donor in good health.

The chain carries TRBV4-3 and TRBJ1-6; D possibly corresponds to TRBD1 (5 bases). This CDR3 spans 15 amino acids. Per germline, CDR1 LGHNA and CDR2 YSLEER. Trimming took 0 bases from V and 8 from J, leaving 11 bases between them. CDR3 residues: CASSQDGQGDSPLHF. In nucleotides, the CDR3 is TGCGCCAGCAGCCAAGATGGGCAGGGAGATTCACCCCTCCACTTT.

J is TRBJ1-1 and V is TRBV9; TRBD1 is a possible D gene (5 bases). Per the germline V gene, CDR1 is SGDLS and CDR2 is YYNGEE. V gave up 4 bases and J gave up 3 bases, with 19 bases separating them. The CDR3 extends over 16 amino acids. CDR3 loop: CASSSNQGSRDTEAFF. CDR3 DNA: TGTGCCAGCAGCTCGAACCAGGGATCACGGGACACTGAAGCTTTCTTT.

V usage is TRBV9 and J usage is TRBJ1-1; D remains unclear. Germline V CDR1 and CDR2: SGDLS, YYNGEE. The CDR3 consists of 15 residues. V dropped 4 bases and J dropped 3 bases, with 16 bases sitting between them. CDR3 loop: CASSLHEGGHTEAFF. The CDR3 nucleotides read TGTGCCAGCAGCCTGCACGAGGGAGGCCACACTGAAGCTTTCTTT.

The chain carries TRBV5-4 and TRBJ2-3, with D possibly TRBD2 on 6 matching bases. V was trimmed by 2 bases and J by 0 bases, leaving 10 bases between them. The germline V gene has CDR1 SGHNT and CDR2 YYREEE (reference sequence). The CDR3 covers 15 residues. The CDR3 nucleotides are TGTGCCAGCAGCTTCGGGGGAGACAGCACAGATACGCAGTATTTT. It translates to CASSFGGDSTDTQYF.

The chain is built from TRBV7-3 and TRBJ1-5, with D hard to call. Germline CDR1 reads SGHTA; CDR2 reads FQGTGA. This CDR3 comprises 13 residues. Trimming left V 5 bases short and J 1 base short, with 6 bases between. CDR3 amino acids: CASSPGSNQPQHF. The CDR3 nucleotides are TGTGCCAGCAGCCCCGGGAGCAATCAGCCCCAGCATTTT.

This clone was found once. The chain recombines TRBV6-6 with TRBJ1-4; D call uncertain. The CDR3 covers 16 residues. Germline CDR1 MNHNY, CDR2 SVGAGI (reference sequence). Trimming shortened V by 4 bases and J by 6 bases, and 18 bases separated the two germline ends. CDR3 in amino acids: CASSWPGPLGDEKLFF. Here the CDR3 DNA reads TGTGCCAGCAGTTGGCCCGGACCCCTCGGGGATGAAAAACTGTTTTTT.

The chain recombines TRBV19 with TRBJ1-2; a weak D match, TRBD1 (5 bases). V was trimmed by 10 bases and J by 2 bases, leaving 14 bases between them. The germline V gene encodes CDR1 LNHDA and CDR2 SQIVND (reference sequence). The length of the CDR3 is 13 residues. The CDR3 coding sequence is TGTGCCACCAGATTCAGGGAAAACTATGGCTACACCTTC. It translates to CATRFRENYGYTF.

The V and J genes are TRBV7-3 and TRBJ1-1; D unclear. Germline V lookup: CDR1 SGHTA, CDR2 FQGTGA. Trimming took 8 bases from V and 1 from J, leaving 8 bases between them. The CDR3 has 12 residues. This chain's CDR3 is CASGVRNTEAFF. As DNA, the CDR3 is TGTGCCAGCGGGGTCAGGAACACTGAAGCTTTCTTT. Full variable domain (remainder filled in from reference TRBV7-3 and TRBJ1-1): GAGVSQTPSNKVTEKGKYVELRCDPISGHTALYWYRQSLGQGPEFLIYFQGTGAADDSGLPNDRFFAVRPEGSVSTLKIQRTERGDSAVYLCASGVRNTEAFFGQGTRLTVV.

J is TRBJ2-7 and V is TRBV27; 10 bases are shared with TRBD1. Germline V gives CDR1 MNHEY, CDR2 SMNVEV (reference sequence). CDR3 length equals 16 residues. The V gene end was trimmed by 6 bases and the J gene end by 4 bases; junction bases not matched to a gene: 12. The CDR3 loop reads CASRKNSGDRGYEQYF. The CDR3 DNA follows: TGTGCCAGCAGAAAAAACAGTGGGGACAGGGGATACGAGCAGTACTTC.

This chain links TRBV5-4 with TRBJ1-1; TRBD1 is a possible D gene (6 bases). Germline CDR1 reads SGHNT; CDR2 reads YYREEE (reference sequence). The V end lost 5 bases, the J end lost 3 bases, and 17 bases lay between the germline ends. CDR3 length equals 15 residues. The CDR3 loop reads CASRGGGHQDTEAFF. The CDR3, as DNA: TGTGCCAGCAGGGGGGGCGGGCATCAAGACACTGAAGCTTTCTTT. Based on the CDR3 plus reference TRBV5-4 and TRBJ1-1, the full variable domain is ETGVTQSPTHLIKTRGQQVTLRCSSQSGHNTVSWYQQALGQGPQFIFQYYREEENGRGNFPPRFSGLQFPNYSSELNVNALELDDSALYLCASRGGGHQDTEAFFGQGTRLTVV.

V usage is TRBV6-5 and J usage is TRBJ1-5, with 10 bases matching TRBD1. This CDR3 region has 15 residues. Unmatched junction bases numbered 0, after V lost 2 bases and J lost 2 bases. Germline CDR1 reads MNHEY; CDR2 reads SVGAGI. This chain's CDR3 is CASSYGTGGNQPQHF. The CDR3 DNA is TGTGCCAGCAGTTACGGGACAGGGGGCAATCAGCCCCAGCATTTT.

The rearrangement uses TRBV2 and TRBJ1-1; a possible D gene is TRBD1 (6 bases). Trimming shortened V by 7 bases and J by 5 bases, and 11 bases separated the two germline ends. The germline CDR1 and CDR2 sequences are SNHLY and FYNNEI. CDR3 size: 12 residues. The CDR3 is CASTQGWTEAFF. Here the CDR3 DNA reads TGTGCCAGCACACAGGGTTGGACTGAAGCTTTCTTT.

This chain connects TRBV9 to TRBJ1-4; D is unclear. The CDR3 has 15 amino acids. CDR1 SGDLS and CDR2 YYNGEE come from the germline V gene. The V end was cut by 3 bases, the J end by 0 bases, with 9 bases between. The CDR3 DNA follows: TGTGCCAGCAGCGCCGGTGGCGCAACTAATGAAAAACTGTTTTTT. Protein: CASSAGGATNEKLFF.

The rearrangement links TRBV2 to TRBJ1-6; 11 bases match TRBD1. Germline V gives CDR1 SNHLY, CDR2 FYNNEI. The CDR3 sequence is 15 residues long. The trim removed 3 bases at V and 6 bases at J, leaving 1 base unmatched. This CDR3 is CASSEGQGGNSPLHF. The CDR3 coding sequence is TGTGCCAGCAGTGAGGGACAGGGGGGTAATTCACCCCTCCACTTT.

This chain uses TRBV5-1 with TRBJ2-3; D not resolved. Germline values: CDR1 SGHRS, CDR2 YFSETQ. V lost 0 bases and J 6 bases, leaving 17 bases between the germline ends. The CDR3 covers 16 residues. The CDR3 loop reads CASSLEVSGGWDTQYF. Here the CDR3 DNA reads TGCGCCAGCAGCTTGGAGGTGTCGGGTGGATGGGATACGCAGTATTTT.

V is TRBV28 and J is TRBJ2-5; no clear D gene. The CDR3 length is 16 residues. Looked up from germline, CDR1 is MDHEN and CDR2 is SYDVKM. The V end lost 7 bases, the J end lost 1 base, and 19 bases lay between the germline ends. This CDR3 is CASTLDRNRPQETQYF. CDR3 in DNA: TGTGCCAGCACCCTGGACCGGAATCGACCCCAAGAGACCCAGTACTTC.

The count of this clone is one. The V call is TRBV10-3, the J call TRBJ2-3; 8 nucleotides agree with TRBD2. The CDR3 is 14 amino acids. V trimming: 0 bases; J trimming: 5 bases; junction bases outside the gene matches: 1. Germline loops: CDR1 ENHRY, CDR2 SYGVKD. CDR3 sequence: CAISESSGVDTQYF. The DNA of the CDR3 is TGTGCCATCAGTGAGTCTAGCGGGGTAGATACGCAGTATTTT.

In DNA form, the CDR3 reads TGTGCCAGCAGTGGGACGGGGACCTATGGCTACACCTTC. Amino acids: CASSGTGTYGYTF. The chain uses TRBV28 and TRBJ1-2; a possible D gene is TRBD1 (5 bases). Germline-derived CDR1 and CDR2 are MDHEN and SYDVKM. V was clipped by 5 bases and J by 4 bases, with 11 bases between them. CDR3 length: 13 residues.

J is TRBJ2-1 and V is TRBV6-5; D is unresolved. The germline gives CDR1 MNHEY, CDR2 SVGAGI. The CDR3 is 11 residues long. The V end lost 7 bases, the J end lost 12 bases, and 13 bases lay between the germline ends. CDR3 residues: CASIRDNRQFF. The CDR3 bases are TGTGCCAGCATCCGAGACAACAGGCAGTTCTTC.

This clone has just one count. The chain is built from TRBV27 and TRBJ1-3, with TRBD1 matching over 9 bases. CDR1 and CDR2 from the germline V gene are MNHEY and SMNVEV (reference sequence). V shed 5 bases and J 0 bases; nucleotides not matched to a gene: 8. The CDR3 is 17 residues long. The CDR3 sequence is CASSPGTGTSSGNTIYF. The CDR3 nucleotides read TGTGCCAGCAGTCCGGGGACAGGGACCTCCTCTGGAAACACCATATATTTT.

The chain combines TRBV29-1 with TRBJ1-2; the D gene is possibly TRBD1 (6 bases). Germline V gene lookup returns CDR1 SQVTM and CDR2 ANQGSEA. Trimming took 2 bases from V and 5 from J, leaving 12 bases between them. The CDR3 runs 13 residues. CDR3 sequence reads: CSVEPTQGYGYTF. The DNA for the CDR3 is TGCAGCGTTGAACCCACCCAGGGGTATGGCTACACCTTC.

The V call is TRBV5-1, the J call TRBJ1-1; D unresolved. Trimming removed 4 bases from V and 1 base from J, with 8 bases in between. The germline gives CDR1 SGHRS, CDR2 YFSETQ. This CDR3 region has 13 residues. The CDR3 here is CASSQTGNTEAFF. In DNA form, the CDR3 reads TGCGCCAGCAGCCAGACGGGGAACACTGAAGCTTTCTTT.